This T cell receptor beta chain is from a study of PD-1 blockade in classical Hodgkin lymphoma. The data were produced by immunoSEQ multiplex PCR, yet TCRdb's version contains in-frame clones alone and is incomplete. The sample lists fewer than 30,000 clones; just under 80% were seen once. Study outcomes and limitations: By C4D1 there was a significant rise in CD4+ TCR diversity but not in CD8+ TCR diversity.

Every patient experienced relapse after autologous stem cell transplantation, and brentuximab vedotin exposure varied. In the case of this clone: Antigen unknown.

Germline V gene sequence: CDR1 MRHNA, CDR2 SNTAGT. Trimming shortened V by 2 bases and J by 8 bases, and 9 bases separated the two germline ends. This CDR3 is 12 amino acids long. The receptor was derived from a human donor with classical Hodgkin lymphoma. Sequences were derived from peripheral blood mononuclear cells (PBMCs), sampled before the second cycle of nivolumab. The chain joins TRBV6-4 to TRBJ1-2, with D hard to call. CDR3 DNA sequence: TGTGCCAGCAGTGACCCTACTTCGGGCTACACCTTC. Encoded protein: CASSDPTSGYTF.